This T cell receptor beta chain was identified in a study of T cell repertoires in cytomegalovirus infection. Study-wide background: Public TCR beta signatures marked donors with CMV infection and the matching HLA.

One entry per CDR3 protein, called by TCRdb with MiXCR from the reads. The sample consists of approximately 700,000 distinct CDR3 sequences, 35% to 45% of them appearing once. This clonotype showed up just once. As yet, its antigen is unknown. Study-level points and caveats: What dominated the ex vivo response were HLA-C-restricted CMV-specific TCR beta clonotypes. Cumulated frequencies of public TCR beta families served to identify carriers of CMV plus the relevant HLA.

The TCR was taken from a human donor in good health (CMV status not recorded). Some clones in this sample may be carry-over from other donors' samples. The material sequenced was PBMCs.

CDR3 sequence reads: CALGTGGDEQYF. For the CDR3, the DNA is TGTGCCCTTGGGACAGGGGGCGACGAGCAGTACTTC. The V and J genes are TRBV30 and TRBJ2-7; 12 bases fit TRBD1. CDR1 is GTSNPN and CDR2 is SVGIG in the germline V gene (reference sequence). V shed 8 bases and J 5 bases; nucleotides not matched to a gene: 4. The CDR3 is 12 amino acids.